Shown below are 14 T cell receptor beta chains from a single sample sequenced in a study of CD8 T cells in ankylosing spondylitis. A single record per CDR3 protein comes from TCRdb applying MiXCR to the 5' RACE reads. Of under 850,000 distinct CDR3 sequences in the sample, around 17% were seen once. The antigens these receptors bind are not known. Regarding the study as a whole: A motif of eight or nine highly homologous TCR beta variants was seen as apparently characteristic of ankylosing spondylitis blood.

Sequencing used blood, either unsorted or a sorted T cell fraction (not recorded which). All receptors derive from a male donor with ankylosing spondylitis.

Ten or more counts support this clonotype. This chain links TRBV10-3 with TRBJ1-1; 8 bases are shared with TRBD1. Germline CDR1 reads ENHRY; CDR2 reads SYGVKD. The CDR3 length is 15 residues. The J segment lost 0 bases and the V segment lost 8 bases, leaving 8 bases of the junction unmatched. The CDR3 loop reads CAISLAGGLNTEAFF. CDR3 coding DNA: TGTGCCATCTCACTGGCAGGGGGCTTGAACACTGAAGCTTTCTTT.

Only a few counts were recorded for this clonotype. CDR3 amino acids: CATKRDSNYEQYF. In nucleotides, the CDR3 is TGTGCCACAAAGCGGGACTCGAACTACGAGCAGTACTTC. This sequence joins TRBV10-3 and TRBJ2-7, with 7 positions matching TRBD2. With V trimmed by 10 bases and J by 3 bases, 9 bases remained unmatched. The CDR3 totals 13 residues. Germline CDR1 reads ENHRY; CDR2 reads SYGVKD.

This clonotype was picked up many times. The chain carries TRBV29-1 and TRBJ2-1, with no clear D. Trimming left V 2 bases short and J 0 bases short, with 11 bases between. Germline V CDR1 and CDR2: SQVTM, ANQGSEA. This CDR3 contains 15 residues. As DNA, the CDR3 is TGCAGCGTTGAAAACCCGCAGAGCTCCTACAATGAGCAGTTCTTC. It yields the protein CSVENPQSSYNEQFF.

CDR3 nucleotide sequence: TGTGCCAGCATTTTCCGGGTTCGCACCTACAATGAGCAGTTCTTC. Amino acid sequence: CASIFRVRTYNEQFF. The chain uses TRBV2 and TRBJ2-1; D not certain. Trimming pared 7 bases from V and 2 bases from J, leaving 15 bases between. The CDR3 loop spans 15 amino acids. CDR1 is SNHLY and CDR2 is FYNNEI in the germline V gene.

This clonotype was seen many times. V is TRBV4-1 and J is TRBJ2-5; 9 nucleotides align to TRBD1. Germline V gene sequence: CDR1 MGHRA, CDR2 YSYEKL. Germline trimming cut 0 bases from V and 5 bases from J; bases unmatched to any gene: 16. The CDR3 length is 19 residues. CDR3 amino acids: CASSQELQGAYGGGETQYF. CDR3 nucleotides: TGCGCCAGCAGCCAAGAACTACAGGGGGCCTACGGAGGAGGTGAGACCCAGTACTTC.

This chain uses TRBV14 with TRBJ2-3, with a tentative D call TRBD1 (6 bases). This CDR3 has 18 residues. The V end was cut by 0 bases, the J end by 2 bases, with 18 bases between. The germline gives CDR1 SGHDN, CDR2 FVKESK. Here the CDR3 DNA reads TGTGCCAGCAGCCAAGATGCAGGGTCGGGACACTACACAGATACGCAGTATTTT. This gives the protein CASSQDAGSGHYTDTQYF.

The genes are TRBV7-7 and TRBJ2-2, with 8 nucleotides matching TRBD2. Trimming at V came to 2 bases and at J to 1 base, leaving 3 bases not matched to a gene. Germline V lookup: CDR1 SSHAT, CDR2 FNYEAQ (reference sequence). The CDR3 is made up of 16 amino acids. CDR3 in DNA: TGTGCCAGCAGCTTACGGGGGGGGTTGAACACCGGGGAGCTGTTTTTT. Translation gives CASSLRGGLNTGELFF.

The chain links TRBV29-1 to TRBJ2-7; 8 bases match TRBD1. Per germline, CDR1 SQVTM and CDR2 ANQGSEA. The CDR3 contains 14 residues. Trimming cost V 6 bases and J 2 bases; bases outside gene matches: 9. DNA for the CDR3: TGCAGCGTCCCGGCTACAGGGGGAACCTACGAGCAGTACTTC. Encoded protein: CSVPATGGTYEQYF.

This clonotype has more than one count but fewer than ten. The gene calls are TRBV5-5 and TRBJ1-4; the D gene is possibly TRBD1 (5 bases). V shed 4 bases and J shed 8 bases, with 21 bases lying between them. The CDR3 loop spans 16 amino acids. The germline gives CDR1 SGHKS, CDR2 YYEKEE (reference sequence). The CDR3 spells CASSPRGPSANEKLFF. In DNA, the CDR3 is TGTGCCAGCAGCCCGAGGGGCCCTTCCGCGAACGAAAAACTGTTTTTT.

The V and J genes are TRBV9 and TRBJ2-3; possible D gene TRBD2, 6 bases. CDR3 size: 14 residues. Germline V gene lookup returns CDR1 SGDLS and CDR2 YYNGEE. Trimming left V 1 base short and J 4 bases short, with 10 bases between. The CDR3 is CASSVSSVPDTQYF. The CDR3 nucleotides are TGTGCCAGCAGCGTATCTAGCGTCCCAGATACGCAGTATTTT.

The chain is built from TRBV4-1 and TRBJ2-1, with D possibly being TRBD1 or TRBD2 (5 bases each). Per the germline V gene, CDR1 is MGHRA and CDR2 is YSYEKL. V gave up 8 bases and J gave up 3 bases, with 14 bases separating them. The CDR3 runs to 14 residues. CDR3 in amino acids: CASGRDLNYNEQFF. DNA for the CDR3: TGCGCCAGCGGTAGGGACCTAAACTACAATGAGCAGTTCTTC.

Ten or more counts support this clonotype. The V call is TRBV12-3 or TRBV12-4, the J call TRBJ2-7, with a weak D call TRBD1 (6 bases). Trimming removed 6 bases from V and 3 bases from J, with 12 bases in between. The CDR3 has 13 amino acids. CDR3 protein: CASSQQGIYEQYF. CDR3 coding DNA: TGTGCCAGCAGCCAACAGGGAATCTACGAGCAGTACTTC.

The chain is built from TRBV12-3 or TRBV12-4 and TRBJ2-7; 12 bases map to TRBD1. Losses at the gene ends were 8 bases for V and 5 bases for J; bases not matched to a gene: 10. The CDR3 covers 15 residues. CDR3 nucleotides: TGTGCCAGCGGACTCTGGGACAGGGGGCGCGACGAGCAGTACTTC. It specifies CASGLWDRGRDEQYF.

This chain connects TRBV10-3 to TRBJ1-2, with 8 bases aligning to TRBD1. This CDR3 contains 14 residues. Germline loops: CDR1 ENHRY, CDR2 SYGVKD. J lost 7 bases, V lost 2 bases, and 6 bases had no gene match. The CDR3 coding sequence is TGTGCCATCAGTGAGCAGACAGGGGTGACTGGCTACACCTTC. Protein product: CAISEQTGVTGYTF.